Listed below are T cell receptor beta chains from one sample, sequenced in a study of T cells in Graves' hyperthyroidism and ophthalmopathy. TCRdb re-called the multiplex PCR reads through MiXCR, storing one row per CDR3 protein. The repertoire holds 350,000 to 400,000 distinct CDR3 sequences, about 15% seen once, with about 31% in the top ten. Sequencing was performed on blood. The receptors shown here come from a woman aged 25 to 39 with Graves' hyperthyroidism. The CDR3 runs from the conserved cysteine through the conserved F or W. The D gene is left open where the match is weak. Part of the rows lack a size; the others show once, few, many or a class for expanded clones.

J: TRBJ2-3; V: TRBV14; size: .; D: .; DNA: TGTGCCAGCAGCCCCCCCTCGCAGACAGATACGCAGTATTTT; CDR3: CASSPPSQTDTQYF
J: TRBJ2-7; V: TRBV12-3/TRBV12-4; size: few; D: .; DNA: TGTGCCAGCAGTTTAGAGGAGGGGACCTACGAGCAGTACTTC; CDR3: CASSLEEGTYEQYF
J: TRBJ1-3; V: TRBV6-1; size: .; D: .; DNA: TGTGCCAGCACCCGGGGGGAAGCTGGAAACACCATATATTTT; CDR3: CASTRGEAGNTIYF
J: TRBJ2-7; V: TRBV28; size: many; D: .; DNA: TGTGCCAGCAGTTCGGGACAAGGCTACGAGCAGTACTTC; CDR3: CASSSGQGYEQYF
J: TRBJ1-5; V: TRBV19; size: .; D: TRBD1; DNA: TGTGCCAGTAGTTCTTCGGGACAGGGTATCTTCAATCAGCCCCAGCATTTT; CDR3: CASSSSGQGIFNQPQHF
J: TRBJ2-5; V: TRBV11-2; size: .; D: TRBD1; DNA: TGTGCCAGCAGCTTAGGTCCGGGGACAGGGACAAAACAAGAGACCCAGTACTTC; CDR3: CASSLGPGTGTKQETQYF
J: TRBJ2-3; V: TRBV24-1; size: many; D: TRBD2; DNA: TGTGCCACCAGTGATTATATTAGCGGGGGAATTTTCACAGATACGCAGTATTTT; CDR3: CATSDYISGGIFTDTQYF
J: TRBJ1-4; V: TRBV20-1; size: few; D: .; DNA: TGCAGTGCCGCCCAGGGGGAAAAACTGTTTTTT; CDR3: CSAAQGEKLFF
J: TRBJ2-2; V: TRBV9; size: few; D: TRBD2; DNA: TGTGCCAGCAGCGTCCCCATAGCGGGGAACACCGGGGAGCTGTTTTTT; CDR3: CASSVPIAGNTGELFF
J: TRBJ2-7; V: TRBV7-2; size: many; D: .; DNA: TGTGCCAGCAGCTTAGTAGGTCAGGGGTCCTACGAGCAGTACTTC; CDR3: CASSLVGQGSYEQYF